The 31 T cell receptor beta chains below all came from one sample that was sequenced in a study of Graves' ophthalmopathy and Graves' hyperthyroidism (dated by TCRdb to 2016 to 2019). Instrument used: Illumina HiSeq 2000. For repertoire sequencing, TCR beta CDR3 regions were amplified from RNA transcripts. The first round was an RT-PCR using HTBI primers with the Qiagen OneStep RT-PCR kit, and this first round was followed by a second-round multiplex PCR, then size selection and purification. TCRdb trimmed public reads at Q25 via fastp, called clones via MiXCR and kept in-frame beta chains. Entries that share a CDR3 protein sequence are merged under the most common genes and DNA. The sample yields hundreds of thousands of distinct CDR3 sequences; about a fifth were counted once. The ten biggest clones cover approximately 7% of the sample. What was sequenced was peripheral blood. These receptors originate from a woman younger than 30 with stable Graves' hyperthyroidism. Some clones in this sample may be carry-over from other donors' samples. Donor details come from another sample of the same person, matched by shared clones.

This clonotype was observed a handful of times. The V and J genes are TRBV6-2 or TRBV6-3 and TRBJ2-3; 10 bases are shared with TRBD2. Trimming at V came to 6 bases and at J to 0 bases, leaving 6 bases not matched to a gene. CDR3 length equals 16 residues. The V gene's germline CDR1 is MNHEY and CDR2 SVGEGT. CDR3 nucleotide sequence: TGTGCCAGCAGCCGCCTAGCGGGGGCCAGCACAGATACGCAGTATTTT. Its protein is CASSRLAGASTDTQYF.

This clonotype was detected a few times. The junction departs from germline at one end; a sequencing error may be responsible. The DNA of the CDR3 is TGTGCCTTCCCGGGCCCCGGGGGGGAGACCCAGCACTTC. This sequence encodes CAFPGPGGETQHF. V is TRBV30 and J is TRBJ2-5; 8 positions match TRBD2. This CDR3 contains 13 residues. Germline values: CDR1 GTSNPN, CDR2 SVGIG (reference sequence).

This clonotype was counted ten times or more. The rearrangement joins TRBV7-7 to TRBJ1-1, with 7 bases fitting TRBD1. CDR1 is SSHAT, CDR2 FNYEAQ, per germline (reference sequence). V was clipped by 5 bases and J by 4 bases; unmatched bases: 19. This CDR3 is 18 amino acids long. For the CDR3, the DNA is TGTGCCAGCAGCGCGGGACAGAAACTACCCTTCCTGGGCACTGAAGCTTTCTTT. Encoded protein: CASSAGQKLPFLGTEAFF.

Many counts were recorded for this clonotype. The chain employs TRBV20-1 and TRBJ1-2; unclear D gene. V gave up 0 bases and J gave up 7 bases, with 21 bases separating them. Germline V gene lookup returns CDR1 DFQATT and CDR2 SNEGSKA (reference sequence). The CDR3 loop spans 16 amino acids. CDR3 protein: CSARDPRQPPNSGYTF. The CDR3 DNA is TGCAGTGCTAGAGATCCTCGGCAGCCTCCCAATAGTGGCTACACCTTC.

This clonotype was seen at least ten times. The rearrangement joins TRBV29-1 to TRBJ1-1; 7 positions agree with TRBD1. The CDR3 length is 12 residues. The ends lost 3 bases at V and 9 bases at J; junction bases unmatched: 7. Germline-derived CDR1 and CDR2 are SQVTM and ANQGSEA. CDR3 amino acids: CSVDLGTDKAFF. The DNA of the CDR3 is TGCAGCGTTGATTTGGGGACAGATAAAGCTTTCTTT.

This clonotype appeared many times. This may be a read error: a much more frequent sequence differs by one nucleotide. Written as DNA, the CDR3 is TGTGCCGGTAGGGAGGCCCATGGCTACACCTTC. Protein sequence: CAGREAHGYTF. The rearrangement links TRBV28 to TRBJ1-2; D is uncertain. Germline V CDR1 and CDR2: MDHEN, SYDVKM. This CDR3 has 11 residues. Trimming left V 11 bases short and J 6 bases short, with 13 bases between.

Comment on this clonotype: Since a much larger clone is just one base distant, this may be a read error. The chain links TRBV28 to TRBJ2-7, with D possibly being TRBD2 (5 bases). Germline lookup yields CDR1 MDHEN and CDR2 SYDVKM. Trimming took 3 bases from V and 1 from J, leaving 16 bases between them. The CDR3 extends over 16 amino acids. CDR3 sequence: CASSLGGPGGSYEQYF. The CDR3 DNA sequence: TGTGCCAGCAGTTTGGGCGGACCTGGAGGATCCTACGAGCAGTACTTC.

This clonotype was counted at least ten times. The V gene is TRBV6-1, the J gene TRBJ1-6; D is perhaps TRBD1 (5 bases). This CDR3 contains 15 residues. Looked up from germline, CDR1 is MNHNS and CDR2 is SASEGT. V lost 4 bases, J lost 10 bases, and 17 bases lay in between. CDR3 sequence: CASSAGTGAGSPLHF. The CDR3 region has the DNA TGTGCCAGCAGTGCGGGGACGGGAGCTGGATCACCCCTCCACTTT.

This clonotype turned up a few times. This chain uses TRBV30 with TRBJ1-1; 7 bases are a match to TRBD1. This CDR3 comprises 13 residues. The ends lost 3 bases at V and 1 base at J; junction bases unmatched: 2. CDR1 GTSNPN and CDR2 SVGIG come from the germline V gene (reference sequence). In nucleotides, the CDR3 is TGTGCCTGGAGCACAGGGGAGAACACTGAAGCTTTCTTT. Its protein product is CAWSTGENTEAFF.

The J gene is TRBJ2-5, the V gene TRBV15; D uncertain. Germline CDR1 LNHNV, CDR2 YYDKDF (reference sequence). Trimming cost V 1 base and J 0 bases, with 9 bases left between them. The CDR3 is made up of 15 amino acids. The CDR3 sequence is CATSRAKGHQETQYF. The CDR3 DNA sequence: TGTGCCACCAGCAGAGCCAAGGGCCACCAAGAGACCCAGTACTTC.

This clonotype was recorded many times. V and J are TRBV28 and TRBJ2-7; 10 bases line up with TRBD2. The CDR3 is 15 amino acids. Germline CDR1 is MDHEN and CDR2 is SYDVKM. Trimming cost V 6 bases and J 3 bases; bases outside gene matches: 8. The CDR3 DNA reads TGTGCCAGCAGCCCTAGGACTAGCGGATACTACGAGCAGTACTTC. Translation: CASSPRTSGYYEQYF.

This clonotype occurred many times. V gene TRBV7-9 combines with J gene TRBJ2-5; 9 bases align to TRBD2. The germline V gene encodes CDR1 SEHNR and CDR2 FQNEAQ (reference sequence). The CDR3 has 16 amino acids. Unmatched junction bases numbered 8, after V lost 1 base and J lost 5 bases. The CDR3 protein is CASSLGGAGGSETQYF. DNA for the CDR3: TGTGCCAGCAGCTTAGGTGGAGCGGGGGGTTCGGAGACCCAGTACTTC.

CDR3 coding DNA: TGCGCCAGCAGCTTGGAAAAGGGACGGTCACCCCTCCACTTT. Translating it yields CASSLEKGRSPLHF. The chain combines TRBV5-1 with TRBJ1-6; the D gene is possibly TRBD1 (5 bases). V lost 0 bases and J 10 bases, leaving 11 bases between the germline ends. The CDR3 extends over 14 amino acids. Looked up from germline, CDR1 is SGHRS and CDR2 is YFSETQ.

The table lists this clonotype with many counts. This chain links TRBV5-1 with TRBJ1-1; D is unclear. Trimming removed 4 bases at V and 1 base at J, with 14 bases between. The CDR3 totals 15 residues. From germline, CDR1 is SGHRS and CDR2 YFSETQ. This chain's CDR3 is CASSPGPLGNTEAFF. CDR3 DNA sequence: TGCGCCAGCAGCCCGGGCCCCCTGGGGAACACTGAAGCTTTCTTT. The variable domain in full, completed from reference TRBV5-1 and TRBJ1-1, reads KAGVTQTPRYLIKTRGQQVTLSCSPISGHRSVSWYQQTPGQGLQFLFEYFSETQRNKGNFPGRFSGRQFSNSRSEMNVSTLELGDSALYLCASSPGPLGNTEAFFGQGTRLTVV.

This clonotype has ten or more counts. The CDR3 region is CSAAAGLETQYF. The CDR3 DNA reads TGCAGTGCCGCGGCAGGTTTAGAGACCCAGTACTTC. This chain uses TRBV20-1 with TRBJ2-5; no reliable D call. V shed 6 bases and J shed 4 bases, with 12 bases lying between them. Looked up from germline, CDR1 is DFQATT and CDR2 is SNEGSKA (reference sequence). The CDR3 has 12 residues.

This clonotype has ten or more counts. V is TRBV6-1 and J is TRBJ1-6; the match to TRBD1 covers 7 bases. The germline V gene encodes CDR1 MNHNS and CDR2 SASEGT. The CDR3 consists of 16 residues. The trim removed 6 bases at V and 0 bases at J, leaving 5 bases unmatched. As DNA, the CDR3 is TGTGCCAGCAGCGTGACAGGGAGCTCCTATAATTCACCCCTCCACTTT. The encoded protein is CASSVTGSSYNSPLHF.

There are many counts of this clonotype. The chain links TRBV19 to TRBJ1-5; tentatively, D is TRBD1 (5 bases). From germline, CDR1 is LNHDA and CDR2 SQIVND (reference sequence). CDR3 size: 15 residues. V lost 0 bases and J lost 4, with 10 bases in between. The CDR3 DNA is TGTGCCAGTAGTATAGATCGCCAGGGTAATCAGCCCCAGCATTTT. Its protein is CASSIDRQGNQPQHF.

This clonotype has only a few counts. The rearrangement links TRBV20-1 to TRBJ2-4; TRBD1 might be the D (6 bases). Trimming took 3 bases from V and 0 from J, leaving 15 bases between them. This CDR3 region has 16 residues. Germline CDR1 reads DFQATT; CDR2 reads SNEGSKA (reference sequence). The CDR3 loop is CSARGEDSLAKNIQYF. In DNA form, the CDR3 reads TGCAGTGCTAGGGGAGAGGACAGCCTAGCCAAAAACATTCAGTACTTC.

The CDR3 protein is CASIPGTSASYEQYF. For the CDR3, the DNA is TGTGCCAGCATCCCCGGGACTAGCGCCTCCTACGAGCAGTACTTC. The rearrangement uses TRBV6-2 or TRBV6-3 and TRBJ2-7; 10 nucleotides line up with TRBD2. CDR3 length: 15 amino acids. Unmatched junction bases numbered 6, after V lost 7 bases and J lost 0 bases. CDR1 is MNHEY, CDR2 SVGEGT, per germline.

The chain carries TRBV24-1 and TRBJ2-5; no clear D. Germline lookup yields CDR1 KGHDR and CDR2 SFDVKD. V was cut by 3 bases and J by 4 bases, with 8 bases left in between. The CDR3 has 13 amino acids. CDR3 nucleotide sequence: TGTGCCACCAGTGATGGGGTTCGAGAGACCCAGTACTTC. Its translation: CATSDGVRETQYF.

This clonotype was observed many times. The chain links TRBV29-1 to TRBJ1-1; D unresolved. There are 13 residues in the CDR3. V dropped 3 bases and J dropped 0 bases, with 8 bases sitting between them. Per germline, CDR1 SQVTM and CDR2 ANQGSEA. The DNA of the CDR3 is TGCAGCGTTGATCAGGCCATGAACACTGAAGCTTTCTTT. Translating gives CSVDQAMNTEAFF.

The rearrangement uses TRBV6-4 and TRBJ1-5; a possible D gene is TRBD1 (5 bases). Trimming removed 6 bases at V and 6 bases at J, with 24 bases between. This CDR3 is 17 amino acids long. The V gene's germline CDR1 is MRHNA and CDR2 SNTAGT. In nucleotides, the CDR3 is TGTGCCAGCAGCCCTGGGGACGGAAGGTTGCGGGTTCAGCCCCAGCATTTT. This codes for CASSPGDGRLRVQPQHF.

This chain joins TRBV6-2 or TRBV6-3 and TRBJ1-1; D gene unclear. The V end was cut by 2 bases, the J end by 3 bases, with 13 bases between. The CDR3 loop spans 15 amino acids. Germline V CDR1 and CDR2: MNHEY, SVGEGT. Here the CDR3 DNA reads TGTGCCAGCAGTTACGGACTGGGTGTCGACACTGAAGCTTTCTTT. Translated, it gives CASSYGLGVDTEAFF.

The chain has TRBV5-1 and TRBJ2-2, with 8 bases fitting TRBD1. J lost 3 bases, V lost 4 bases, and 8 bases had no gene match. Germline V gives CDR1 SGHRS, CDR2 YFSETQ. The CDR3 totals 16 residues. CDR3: CASSRDRPTYTGELFF. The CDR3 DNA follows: TGCGCCAGCAGCAGGGACAGGCCTACGTACACCGGGGAGCTGTTTTTT.

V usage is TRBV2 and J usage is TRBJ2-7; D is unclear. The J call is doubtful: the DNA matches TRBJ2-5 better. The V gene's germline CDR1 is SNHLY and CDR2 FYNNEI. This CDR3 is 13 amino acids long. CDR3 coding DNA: TGTGCCAGCAGTCCGGACCTGCAAGAGACCCAGTACTTC. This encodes CASSPDLQETQYF.

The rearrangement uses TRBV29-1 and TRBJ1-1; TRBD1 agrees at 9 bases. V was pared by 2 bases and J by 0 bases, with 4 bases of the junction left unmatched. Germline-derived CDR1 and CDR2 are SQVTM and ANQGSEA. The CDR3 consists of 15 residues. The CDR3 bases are TGCAGCGTTGAAAACAGGGGGCGTGTGAACACTGAAGCTTTCTTT. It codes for CSVENRGRVNTEAFF. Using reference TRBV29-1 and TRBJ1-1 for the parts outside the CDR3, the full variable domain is SAVISQKPSRDICQRGTSLTIQCQVDSQVTMMFWYRQQPGQSLTLIATANQGSEATYESGFVIDKFPISRPNLTFSTLTVSNMSPEDSSIYLCSVENRGRVNTEAFFGQGTRLTVV.

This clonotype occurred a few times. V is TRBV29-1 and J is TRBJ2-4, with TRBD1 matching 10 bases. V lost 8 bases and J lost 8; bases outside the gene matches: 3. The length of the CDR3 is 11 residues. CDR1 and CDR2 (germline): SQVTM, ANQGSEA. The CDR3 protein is CSSGQGDIQYF. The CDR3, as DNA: TGCAGCTCCGGACAGGGGGACATTCAGTACTTC.

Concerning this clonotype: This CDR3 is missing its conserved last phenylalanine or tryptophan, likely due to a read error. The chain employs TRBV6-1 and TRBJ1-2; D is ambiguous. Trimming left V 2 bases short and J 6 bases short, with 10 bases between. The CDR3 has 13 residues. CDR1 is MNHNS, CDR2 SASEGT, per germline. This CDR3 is CASSERRANGYTV. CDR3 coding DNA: TGTGCCAGCAGTGAACGGAGGGCTAATGGCTACACCGTC.

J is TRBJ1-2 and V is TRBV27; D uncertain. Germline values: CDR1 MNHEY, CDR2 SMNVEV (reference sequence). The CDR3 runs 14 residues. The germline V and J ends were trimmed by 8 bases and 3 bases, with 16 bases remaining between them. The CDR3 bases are TGTGCCAGCTCTTCCGGGAGCCGAGACTATGGCTACACCTTC. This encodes CASSSGSRDYGYTF.

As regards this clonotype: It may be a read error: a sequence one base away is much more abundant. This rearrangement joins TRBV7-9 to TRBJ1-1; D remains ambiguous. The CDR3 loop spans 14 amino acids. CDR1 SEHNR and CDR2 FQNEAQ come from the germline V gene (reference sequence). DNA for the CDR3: TGTGCCAGCAGCTGGCCTAACATGAACACTGAAGCTTGCTTT. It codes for CASSWPNMNTEACF.

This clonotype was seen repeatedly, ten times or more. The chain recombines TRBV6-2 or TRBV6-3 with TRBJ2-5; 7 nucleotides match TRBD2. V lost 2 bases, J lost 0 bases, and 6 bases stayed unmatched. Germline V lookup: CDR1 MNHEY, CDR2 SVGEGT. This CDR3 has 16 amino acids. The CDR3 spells CASSYGDGGYQETQYF. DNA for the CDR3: TGTGCCAGCAGTTACGGCGACGGGGGGTACCAAGAGACCCAGTACTTC.